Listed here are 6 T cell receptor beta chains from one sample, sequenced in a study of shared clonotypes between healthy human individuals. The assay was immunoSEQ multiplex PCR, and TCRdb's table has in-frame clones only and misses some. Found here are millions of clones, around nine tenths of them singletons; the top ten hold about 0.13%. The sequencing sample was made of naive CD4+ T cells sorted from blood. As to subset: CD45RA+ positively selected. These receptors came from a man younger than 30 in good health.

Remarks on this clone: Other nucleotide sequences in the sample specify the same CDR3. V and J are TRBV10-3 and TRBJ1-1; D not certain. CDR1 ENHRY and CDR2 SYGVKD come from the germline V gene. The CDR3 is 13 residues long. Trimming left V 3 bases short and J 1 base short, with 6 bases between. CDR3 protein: CAISEWGNTEAFF. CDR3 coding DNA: TGTGCCATCAGTGAATGGGGGAACACTGAAGCTTTCTTT.

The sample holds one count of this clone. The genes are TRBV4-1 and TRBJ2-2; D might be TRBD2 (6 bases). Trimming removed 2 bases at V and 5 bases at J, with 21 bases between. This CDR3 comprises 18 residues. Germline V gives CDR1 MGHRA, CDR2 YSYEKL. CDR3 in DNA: TGCGCCAGCAGCCAACCATTCACGCGGGGAGATAATACCGGGGAGCTGTTTTTT. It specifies CASSQPFTRGDNTGELFF.

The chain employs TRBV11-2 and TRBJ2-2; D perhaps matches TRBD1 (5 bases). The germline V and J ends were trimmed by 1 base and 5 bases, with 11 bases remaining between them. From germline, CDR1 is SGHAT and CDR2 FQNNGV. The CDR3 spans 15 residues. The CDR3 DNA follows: TGTGCCAGCAGCTTAGGGGGCCAGCCGACCGGGGAGCTGTTTTTT. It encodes CASSLGGQPTGELFF.

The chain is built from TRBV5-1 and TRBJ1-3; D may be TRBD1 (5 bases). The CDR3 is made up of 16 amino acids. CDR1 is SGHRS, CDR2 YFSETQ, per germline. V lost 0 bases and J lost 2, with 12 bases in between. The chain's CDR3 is CASSLEGAGAGNTIYF. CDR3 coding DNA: TGCGCCAGCAGCTTGGAAGGGGCGGGCGCTGGAAACACCATATATTTT.

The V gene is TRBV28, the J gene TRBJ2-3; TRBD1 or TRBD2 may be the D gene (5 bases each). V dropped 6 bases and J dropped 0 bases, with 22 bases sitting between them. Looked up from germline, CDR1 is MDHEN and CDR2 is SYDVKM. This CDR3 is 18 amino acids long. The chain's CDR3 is CASSREGWPGPSTDTQYF. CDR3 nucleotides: TGTGCCAGCAGCCGAGAGGGCTGGCCGGGGCCGAGCACAGATACGCAGTATTTT.

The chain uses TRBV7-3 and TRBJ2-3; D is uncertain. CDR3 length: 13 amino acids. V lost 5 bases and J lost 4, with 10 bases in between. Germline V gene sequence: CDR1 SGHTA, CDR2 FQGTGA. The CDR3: CASSPPRSDTQYF. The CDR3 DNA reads TGTGCCAGCAGCCCCCCTAGATCAGATACGCAGTATTTT. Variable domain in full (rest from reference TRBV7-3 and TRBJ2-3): GAGVSQTPSNKVTEKGKYVELRCDPISGHTALYWYRQSLGQGPEFLIYFQGTGAADDSGLPNDRFFAVRPEGSVSTLKIQRTERGDSAVYLCASSPPRSDTQYFGPGTRLTVL.